This T cell receptor (beta chain) appears in the sequencing data of a study of OX40 agonist ivuxolimab in advanced cancers. General study points: Some nonresponders additionally presented with little normalized T-cell clonal expansion. Compared with CD4+, CD8+ T cells on average had more expanded clones.

Data came from immunoSEQ multiplex PCR; TCRdb stores just in-frame clones and leaves some out. The top ten hold about 13% of the sample, which has about 53,000 clones, less than 85% seen once. Concerning this clone itself: What it binds is unknown.

CDR3 length equals 15 residues. Germline V CDR1 and CDR2: LGHNA, YNFKEQ. Trimming removed 5 bases from V and 4 bases from J, with 18 bases in between. Autoimmune disease history or systemic immunosuppression led to patients being barred. The source of this sequence is an adult with an advanced solid tumor such as melanoma, head and neck, liver or kidney cancer. The chain joins TRBV4-2 to TRBJ2-7; TRBD2 might be the D (6 bases). The input for sequencing was CD4+ or CD8+ T cells sorted from blood, taken in a trial of the OX40 agonist ivuxolimab. Here the CDR3 DNA reads TGTGCCAGCAGCATGGGCCTCGCGGAGGGATACGAGCAGTACTTC. Translated, it gives CASSMGLAEGYEQYF.